Here is one T cell receptor (beta chain) with its context. The target antigen is unknown. Deletions cut 3 bases from V and 2 bases from J, with 7 bases between. CDR3 length: 14 amino acids. Memory CD4+ cells were defined as CD4+CD45RO+CD25-. After constant-region reverse-primer amplification, full-length variable regions underwent semi-nested PCR with Nested Universal Primer A. MiXCR, run by TCRdb on the 5' RACE reads, gives a single entry per CDR3 protein. Of around 44,000 distinct CDR3 sequences listed, around 28% are singletons. Findings of the study overall: Tumor Treg TCRs overlapped most with tumor naive CD4+ cells. Whole repertoires were not studied in the larger cohort, only one V-J beta rearrangement.

Sequencing used tumor-infiltrating memory CD4+ T cells sorted from the breast tumor. Described subset: memory CD4+ T cells, CD4+CD45RO+CD25-. This chain connects TRBV12-3 or TRBV12-4 to TRBJ2-2, with D uncertain. This clonotype originated in a female donor with breast cancer. DNA of the CDR3: TGTGCCAGCAGTTTTGTCCCAAACACCGGGGAGCTGTTTTTT. Its protein is CASSFVPNTGELFF.